These 21 T cell receptor beta chains originate from one sample sequenced in a study of cytomegalovirus exposure and HLA in healthy donors (dated 2017 in TCRdb). Library method: the immunoSEQ multiplex PCR assay. For the multiplex PCR, a mixture combining 60 forward primers for TCR Vbeta segments and 13 reverse primers for TCR Jbeta segments was used. In TCRdb, the immuneACCESS table is reduced to in-frame sequences with V and J assigned. These tables do not hold every clone; where another copy was compared, an unresolved V gene accounts for under half, and the others remain unexplained. This sample holds more than 110,000 clones; around three quarters were observed only once. Of the sample, under 2.5% falls within the top ten clones. Sequencing was performed on PBMCs. These TCRs come from a woman aged 55-70 years in good health and CMV-seropositive.

This chain joins TRBV28 and TRBJ2-1, with 7 bases identical to TRBD2. Losses at the gene ends were 7 bases for V and 1 base for J; bases not matched to a gene: 7. Germline CDR1 and CDR2: MDHEN and SYDVKM. The CDR3 is 15 amino acids. This CDR3 reads CASTPSGLSYNEQFF. CDR3 DNA sequence: TGTGCCAGCACACCTAGCGGACTATCCTACAATGAGCAGTTCTTC.

Concerning this clone itself: As the CDR3 is not closed by the conserved phenylalanine or tryptophan, this likely results from a read error. The DNA is left out, because the CDR3 cannot be placed on it with certainty; the CDR3 is given as TCRdb lists it. V is TRBV10-1 and J is TRBJ1-1; TRBD1 is the table's D call and was not checked against the DNA. The CDR3 is 8 amino acids long, termini counted. CDR1 and CDR2 from the germline V gene are WNHNN and SYGVQD (reference sequence). The CDR3 protein is CASSEGLE.

The chain carries TRBV5-4 and TRBJ2-3; TRBD1 agrees at 8 bases. The J segment lost 3 bases and the V segment lost 4 bases, leaving 7 bases of the junction unmatched. The germline V gene has CDR1 SGHNT and CDR2 YYREEE (reference sequence). This CDR3 spans 15 amino acids. The CDR3: CASSTGQGRTDTQYF. In nucleotides, the CDR3 is TGTGCCAGCAGCACCGGACAGGGCCGGACAGATACGCAGTATTTT. The full variable domain, rest sourced from reference TRBV5-4 and TRBJ2-3, is ETGVTQSPTHLIKTRGQQVTLRCSSQSGHNTVSWYQQALGQGPQFIFQYYREEENGRGNFPPRFSGLQFPNYSSELNVNALELDDSALYLCASSTGQGRTDTQYFGPGTRLTVL.

This clone was counted between two and nine times. CDR3 loop: CASRRDRGPNTEAFF. The CDR3 DNA reads as TGTGCCAGCAGAAGGGACAGGGGTCCGAACACTGAAGCTTTCTTT. The V call is TRBV6-1, the J call TRBJ1-1; 10 nucleotides align to TRBD1. Germline CDR1 reads MNHNS; CDR2 reads SASEGT. The junction had 5 bases not matched to a gene; V was cut back by 6 bases and J by 1 base. This CDR3 region has 15 residues.

This chain links TRBV5-1 with TRBJ2-7; 9 bases fit TRBD2. This CDR3 is 14 amino acids long. Trimming took 3 bases from V and 2 from J; bases not matched to a gene: 3. Germline CDR1 and CDR2: SGHRS and YFSETQ. The DNA of the CDR3 is TGCGCCAGCAGCTCGACTAGCGGAACCTACGAGCAGTACTTC. It yields the protein CASSSTSGTYEQYF.

This chain uses TRBV20-1 with TRBJ1-5; perhaps TRBD1 as D (5 bases). The CDR3 runs to 11 residues. Germline CDR1 and CDR2: DFQATT and SNEGSKA (reference sequence). Trimming stripped 3 bases from V and 15 bases from J, with 15 bases between. The CDR3 protein is CSASTGSLVHF. The CDR3 nucleotides are TGCAGTGCTAGCACAGGATCCTTAGTGCATTTT.

This chain uses TRBV28 with TRBJ2-3; unclear D gene. CDR1 and CDR2 from the germline V gene are MDHEN and SYDVKM. Trimming took off 2 bases at V and 4 bases at J, with 7 bases between the two ends. The CDR3 totals 13 residues. CDR3 sequence reads: CASSLPEPDTQYF. CDR3 DNA sequence: TGTGCCAGCAGTTTACCCGAGCCAGATACGCAGTATTTT.

The J gene is TRBJ1-3, the V gene TRBV4-1; D unclear. The CDR3 contains 13 residues. Germline V lookup: CDR1 MGHRA, CDR2 YSYEKL. V was cut by 2 bases and J by 4 bases, with 6 bases left in between. The CDR3 spells CASSQTDGNTIYF. The DNA of the CDR3 is TGCGCCAGCAGCCAAACAGACGGAAACACCATATATTTT.

The gene calls are TRBV5-6 and TRBJ2-4; TRBD2 agrees at 8 bases. Looked up from germline, CDR1 is SGHDT and CDR2 is YYEEEE. This CDR3 comprises 16 residues. V lost 2 bases, J lost 1 base, and 5 bases stayed unmatched. This CDR3 is CASSFGGVGAKNIQYF. The CDR3 DNA follows: TGTGCCAGCAGCTTCGGGGGGGTCGGGGCCAAAAACATTCAGTACTTC.

This chain connects TRBV10-3 to TRBJ2-1; TRBD1 aligns across 7 bases. Trimming cost V 0 bases and J 6 bases; bases outside gene matches: 8. The CDR3 consists of 16 residues. In germline, CDR1 is ENHRY, CDR2 SYGVKD. The CDR3 DNA sequence: TGTGCCATCAGTGAGTCTCGGGGACAGTTGTCCAATGAGCAGTTCTTC. Amino acids: CAISESRGQLSNEQFF.

The rearrangement joins TRBV4-1 to TRBJ1-2, with TRBD1 matching 7 bases. Unmatched junction bases numbered 6, after V lost 0 bases and J lost 5 bases. Germline V gene lookup returns CDR1 MGHRA and CDR2 YSYEKL. This CDR3 has 15 amino acids. CDR3 region: CASSQEKGGAYGYTF. CDR3 DNA: TGCGCCAGCAGCCAAGAAAAAGGGGGCGCGTATGGCTACACCTTC.

The chain joins TRBV27 to TRBJ2-1; possible D gene TRBD2, 5 bases. V lost 5 bases and J 8 bases, leaving 16 bases between the germline ends. This CDR3 comprises 14 residues. Germline values: CDR1 MNHEY, CDR2 SMNVEV (reference sequence). In DNA form, the CDR3 reads TGTGCCAGCAGTCCGCTCGGACTTTATGATGAGCAGTTCTTC. Translating it yields CASSPLGLYDEQFF.

The CDR3 DNA is TGCGCCAGCAGCATCACAGGGCTAATAACAGATACGCAGTATTTT. Translated: CASSITGLITDTQYF. The chain couples TRBV5-1 to TRBJ2-3; tentatively, D is TRBD1 (6 bases). Germline V gives CDR1 SGHRS, CDR2 YFSETQ. Between the trimmed V and J ends, which lost 4 bases and 3 bases, there was a span of 15 bases. The CDR3 consists of 15 residues.

The CDR3 sequence is CASTAGMRYEQYF. CDR3 nucleotides: TGTGCCAGCACCGCCGGTATGCGCTACGAGCAGTACTTC. This chain uses TRBV28 with TRBJ2-7; D is ambiguous. Germline lookup yields CDR1 MDHEN and CDR2 SYDVKM. The length of the CDR3 is 13 residues. The V and J ends lost 7 bases and 3 bases respectively, with 13 bases between them. Combining the CDR3 with reference TRBV28 and TRBJ2-7 gives the whole variable domain DVKVTQSSRYLVKRTGEKVFLECVQDMDHENMFWYRQDPGLGLRLIYFSYDVKMKEKGDIPEGYSVSREKKERFSLILESASTNQTSMYLCASTAGMRYEQYFGPGTRLTVT.

This chain joins TRBV29-1 and TRBJ2-2, with D tentatively TRBD1 (5 bases). Germline V gene lookup returns CDR1 SQVTM and CDR2 ANQGSEA. The V gene lost 4 bases and the J gene lost 5 bases, with 14 bases spanning the gap. The CDR3 consists of 14 residues. The DNA for the CDR3 is TGCAGCGTTGTCGTCCAGGGATCAACCGGGGAGCTGTTTTTT. Its translation: CSVVVQGSTGELFF.

V gene TRBV19 combines with J gene TRBJ1-2; the match to TRBD1 covers 8 bases. The CDR3 has 14 amino acids. V lost 7 bases to trimming and J lost 8 bases; unmatched junction nucleotides: 12. From germline, CDR1 is LNHDA and CDR2 SQIVND (reference sequence). The chain's CDR3 is CASIDQGALGGYTF. In nucleotides, the CDR3 is TGTGCCAGTATTGACCAGGGGGCGCTGGGAGGCTACACCTTC.

The chain has TRBV5-8 and TRBJ2-4, with 14 bases aligning to TRBD2. Germline assignment: CDR1 SGHTS and CDR2 YDEGEE. V gave up 4 bases and J gave up 9 bases; unmatched junction bases: 9. The CDR3 extends over 16 amino acids. The CDR3 sequence: CASSVGTSGRKSIQYF. The CDR3 bases are TGTGCCAGCAGCGTGGGGACTAGCGGGAGAAAGAGCATTCAGTACTTC.

By share of the sample, this clone is medium-sized (0.01 to 0.1%). This rearrangement joins TRBV5-1 to TRBJ2-6, with D possibly TRBD1 on 5 matching bases. Germline lookup yields CDR1 SGHRS and CDR2 YFSETQ. The CDR3 has 19 amino acids. V lost 1 base and J lost 0, with 17 bases in between. The CDR3 nucleotides are TGCGCCAGCAGCTTGTTCTTGCAGGGCCAGAGCTCTGGGGCCAACGTCCTGACTTTC. Translation: CASSLFLQGQSSGANVLTF.

The chain links TRBV9 to TRBJ2-3; TRBD2 is a possible D gene (6 bases). V was clipped by 7 bases and J by 3 bases, with 15 bases between them. This CDR3 has 14 residues. The germline CDR1 and CDR2 sequences are SGDLS and YYNGEE. The CDR3 DNA is TGTGCCAGCCAGCTGGGAGGACGGACAGATACGCAGTATTTT. Protein sequence: CASQLGGRTDTQYF.

This clone was seen a few times. The chain links TRBV18 to TRBJ1-2; D is perhaps TRBD1 (5 bases). Trimming removed 6 bases from V and 2 bases from J, with 13 bases in between. The CDR3 covers 14 residues. CDR1 is KGHSH and CDR2 is LQKENI in the germline V gene. The CDR3 region has the DNA TGTGCCAGCTCCGGGGGGACGGAGAACTATGGCTACACCTTC. It encodes CASSGGTENYGYTF.

V and J are TRBV28 and TRBJ2-1; 8 bases are shared with TRBD1. V dropped 6 bases and J dropped 13; count of bases not matched to a gene: 11. CDR3 length: 13 residues. Germline CDR1 MDHEN, CDR2 SYDVKM. This chain's CDR3 is CASSPRQGRFQFF. DNA for the CDR3: TGTGCCAGCAGCCCCCGACAGGGGAGGTTCCAGTTCTTC.